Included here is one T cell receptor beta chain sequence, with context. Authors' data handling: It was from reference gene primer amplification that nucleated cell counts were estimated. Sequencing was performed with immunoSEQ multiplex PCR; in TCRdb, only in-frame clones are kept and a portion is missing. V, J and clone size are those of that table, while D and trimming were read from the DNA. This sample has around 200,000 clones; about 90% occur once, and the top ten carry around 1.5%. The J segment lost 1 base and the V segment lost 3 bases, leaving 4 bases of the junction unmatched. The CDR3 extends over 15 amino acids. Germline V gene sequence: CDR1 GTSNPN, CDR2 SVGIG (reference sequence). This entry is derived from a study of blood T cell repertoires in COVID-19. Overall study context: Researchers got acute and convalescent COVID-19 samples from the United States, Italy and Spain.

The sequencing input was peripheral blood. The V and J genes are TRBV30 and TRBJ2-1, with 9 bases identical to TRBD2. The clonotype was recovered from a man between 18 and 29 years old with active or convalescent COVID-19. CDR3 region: CAWRTSGQSYNEQFF. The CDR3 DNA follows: TGTGCCTGGAGGACTAGCGGACAATCCTACAATGAGCAGTTCTTC.